The subject of this entry is one T cell receptor (beta chain). The antigen is not known. These data originate in a study of siplizumab effects on memory and regulatory T cells. It was 95,000 to 100,000 TCR templates that were assayed per sample. This table comes from immunoSEQ multiplex PCR, and its TCRdb copy is limited to in-frame clones, with some not included. The table lists thousands of clones, roughly 64% of them singletons. Germline-derived CDR1 and CDR2 are SGHKS and YYEKEE (reference sequence). The CDR3 runs 14 residues. V dropped 4 bases and J dropped 2; count of bases not matched to a gene: 5. Overall study findings and caveats: In siplizumab cultures, the suppressive function of proliferating Tregs remained unconfirmed. Siplizumab led to significantly less abundant alloreactive sequences that could be traced back to unstimulated CD4+ memory cells. It was not possible to assign a naive or memory phenotype to roughly 80-97% of proliferating CD4+ or CD8+ clones.

The chain is built from TRBV5-5 and TRBJ2-7; 8 positions match TRBD1. Specimen: effector memory CD8+ T cells sorted from blood. Subset described: unstimulated CD8+ effector memory T cells. This sequence was found in a human donor in good health. The CDR3: CASSPTGAAYEQYF. CDR3 nucleotide sequence: TGTGCCAGCAGCCCGACAGGGGCCGCCTACGAGCAGTACTTC. Full variable domain (remainder filled in from reference TRBV5-5 and TRBJ2-7): DAGVTQSPTHLIKTRGQQVTLRCSPISGHKSVSWYQQVLGQGPQFIFQYYEKEERGRGNFPDRFSARQFPNYSSELNVNALLLGDSALYLCASSPTGAAYEQYFGPGTRLTVT.